The 26 T cell receptor beta chains reported below all come from one sample, sequenced in a study of T cell responses to AZD1222 COVID-19 vaccine. Generated by immunoSEQ multiplex PCR, the TCRdb table keeps only in-frame clones and is missing some. The sample comprises 96,000 or so clones, 90% of which are singletons, and approximately 25% rests with the top ten. The specimen was peripheral blood, collected on day 0 of AZD1222 vaccination. The receptors were gathered from an adult in good health.

This clone has only a few counts. The genes are TRBV6-5 and TRBJ1-2; 8 positions match TRBD1. The junction had 4 bases not matched to a gene; V was cut back by 5 bases and J by 2 bases. From germline, CDR1 is MNHEY and CDR2 SVGAGI. CDR3 length: 14 amino acids. As DNA, the CDR3 is TGTGCCAGCAGTAGAAACAGGGGGAACTATGGCTACACCTTC. Its protein product is CASSRNRGNYGYTF.

V usage is TRBV28 and J usage is TRBJ2-7; the D gene is possibly TRBD1 (6 bases). The V end was cut by 6 bases, the J end by 5 bases, with 11 bases between. The CDR3 consists of 12 residues. Germline CDR1 and CDR2: MDHEN and SYDVKM. This CDR3 reads CASRTGFNEQYF. As DNA, the CDR3 is TGTGCCAGCAGAACAGGGTTCAACGAGCAGTACTTC.

This clone was counted a few times. The V gene is TRBV12-5, the J gene TRBJ2-3, with 8 positions matching TRBD2. The CDR3 is 16 residues long. Germline V gene data show CDR1 as LGHNT and CDR2 as FRNRAP. V lost 2 bases and J lost 0; bases outside the gene matches: 4. The CDR3 is CASGLFPGGSTDTQYF. CDR3 coding DNA: TGTGCTAGTGGTTTGTTCCCGGGGGGGAGCACAGATACGCAGTATTTT. The variable domain in full, with the rest retrieved from reference TRBV12-5 and TRBJ2-3, is DARVTQTPRHKVTEMGQEVTMRCQPILGHNTVFWYRQTMMQGLELLAYFRNRAPLDDSGMPKDRFSAEMPDATLATLKIQPSEPRDSAVYFCASGLFPGGSTDTQYFGPGTRLTVL.

This clone was picked up one time. V usage is TRBV7-3 and J usage is TRBJ2-7; 7 nucleotides line up with TRBD2. V trimming: 4 bases; J trimming: 7 bases; junction bases outside the gene matches: 7. Per germline, CDR1 SGHTA and CDR2 FQGTGA. The CDR3 totals 13 residues. DNA for the CDR3: TGTGCCAGCAGCTCCAACCCCGGGGGGGAGCAGTACTTC. It encodes CASSSNPGGEQYF.

The chain has TRBV7-3 and TRBJ2-3; TRBD1 agrees at 8 bases. Germline CDR1 reads SGHTA; CDR2 reads FQGTGA. The V and J ends lost 1 base and 6 bases, in that order; junction bases with no gene match: 3. This CDR3 contains 14 residues. The CDR3 protein is CASSLNQGADTQYF. Here the CDR3 DNA reads TGTGCCAGCAGCTTAAACCAGGGGGCGGATACGCAGTATTTT.

The chain is built from TRBV29-1 and TRBJ2-7, with D tentatively TRBD2 (6 bases). The CDR3 spans 10 residues. The germline CDR1 and CDR2 sequences are SQVTM and ANQGSEA. V lost 7 bases, J lost 5 bases, and 9 bases lay in between. The CDR3 DNA is TGCAGCGCTGGGGAGGACGAGCAGTACTTC. Protein sequence: CSAGEDEQYF.

This clone showed up just once. This chain links TRBV14 with TRBJ1-1, with unresolved D. In germline, CDR1 is SGHDN, CDR2 FVKESK. V was pared by 2 bases and J by 5 bases, with 9 bases between. CDR3 length: 13 residues. In DNA, the CDR3 is TGTGCCAGCAGCCAACAGACGGAAACTGAAGCTTTCTTT. Translation: CASSQQTETEAFF.

The chain links TRBV6-5 to TRBJ2-3, with a tentative D call TRBD2 (6 bases). The CDR3 runs to 14 residues. V lost 8 bases, J lost 1 base, and 13 bases lay in between. Germline lookup yields CDR1 MNHEY and CDR2 SVGAGI. CDR3 coding DNA: TGTGCCAGCCACTCGGGGGATGGCACAGATACGCAGTATTTT. This gives the protein CASHSGDGTDTQYF.

The V call is TRBV6-2 or TRBV6-3, the J call TRBJ2-7; D is ambiguous. V was cut by 6 bases and J by 0 bases, with 15 bases left in between. CDR1 and CDR2 (germline): MNHEY, SVGEGT. This CDR3 has 15 residues. Written as DNA, the CDR3 is TGTGCCAGCAGCCCGCTCGCGGTCCGCTCCTACGAGCAGTACTTC. It translates to CASSPLAVRSYEQYF.

The chain carries TRBV3-1 (or the pseudogene TRBV3-2) and TRBJ2-7; D is undetermined. The CDR3 covers 12 residues. Trimming left V 0 bases short and J 3 bases short, with 3 bases between. Germline values: CDR1 LGHDT, CDR2 YNNKEL (reference sequence). CDR3: CASSQDGYEQYF. The CDR3 coding sequence is TGTGCCAGCAGCCAAGATGGCTACGAGCAGTACTTC.

The chain carries TRBV30 and TRBJ2-1; 8 bases map to TRBD1. Germline V gene data show CDR1 as GTSNPN and CDR2 as SVGIG (reference sequence). The CDR3 is 13 amino acids. With 7 bases clipped from V and 2 bases from J, the junction kept 4 bases outside the gene matches. CDR3 sequence: CASTDRAYNEQFF. CDR3 in DNA: TGTGCCTCTACGGACAGGGCCTACAATGAGCAGTTCTTC.

The chain employs TRBV6-2 or TRBV6-3 and TRBJ2-7, with unresolved D. Germline values: CDR1 MNHEY, CDR2 SVGEGT. V gave up 5 bases and J gave up 2 bases, with 10 bases separating them. The CDR3 covers 13 residues. CDR3: CASSGNRAYEQYF. The DNA for the CDR3 is TGTGCCAGCAGTGGGAACAGAGCCTACGAGCAGTACTTC.

V and J are TRBV2 and TRBJ2-7, with TRBD2 identical over 10 bases. Germline CDR1 reads SNHLY; CDR2 reads FYNNEI. The trim removed 7 bases at V and 7 bases at J, leaving 19 bases unmatched. The CDR3 has 17 amino acids. The CDR3 loop is CASKRLASGSLVREQYF. The CDR3 DNA follows: TGTGCCAGCAAACGACTGGCTAGCGGGAGTTTAGTAAGAGAGCAGTACTTC.

CDR3 protein: CAWSVVGLHSGNTIYF. CDR3 coding DNA: TGTGCCTGGAGTGTTGTAGGGCTTCACTCTGGAAACACCATATATTTT. The chain recombines TRBV30 with TRBJ1-3; no clear D. This CDR3 has 16 amino acids. The V gene lost 0 bases and the J gene lost 0 bases, with 12 bases spanning the gap. Germline V gives CDR1 GTSNPN, CDR2 SVGIG (reference sequence).

The chain combines TRBV23-1 with TRBJ1-1; D remains ambiguous. TRBV23-1 is assigned to the ORF class and has an uncertain function. The germline V and J ends were trimmed by 5 bases and 3 bases, with 10 bases remaining between them. The CDR3 consists of 13 residues. CDR3 loop: CASSSLKDTEAFF. The CDR3 bases are TGCGCCAGCAGTTCCCTGAAGGACACTGAAGCTTTCTTT.

This chain uses TRBV7-2 with TRBJ2-4, with 7 bases aligning to TRBD2. V was clipped by 0 bases and J by 5 bases; unmatched bases: 4. This CDR3 region has 15 residues. The germline gives CDR1 SGHTA, CDR2 FQGNSA. CDR3 in amino acids: CASSLAGGSQNIQYF. The DNA of the CDR3 is TGTGCCAGCAGCTTAGCGGGCGGGAGTCAAAACATTCAGTACTTC.

The V call is TRBV19, the J call TRBJ2-5, with D unclear. This CDR3 has 15 amino acids. Germline V gene lookup returns CDR1 LNHDA and CDR2 SQIVND (reference sequence). V was cut by 3 bases and J by 2 bases, with 13 bases left in between. CDR3 sequence (DNA): TGTGCCAGTAGTATTCCGCAGGCCCTTCAAGAGACCCAGTACTTC. This gives the protein CASSIPQALQETQYF.

The rearrangement links TRBV2 to TRBJ2-5; D gene unclear. Trimming cost V 9 bases and J 3 bases, with 8 bases left between them. CDR3 length: 11 residues. Germline lookup yields CDR1 SNHLY and CDR2 FYNNEI. In DNA form, the CDR3 reads TGTGCCAGTTGTCCAGAAGAGACCCAGTACTTC. Protein product: CASCPEETQYF.

This clone was seen only once. The V gene is TRBV6-5, the J gene TRBJ1-2; 7 nucleotides match TRBD1. V lost 10 bases, J lost 1 base, and 6 bases stayed unmatched. The CDR3 is 13 residues long. CDR1 is MNHEY, CDR2 SVGAGI, per germline. The CDR3 sequence is CATRRDSNYGYTF. The CDR3 coding sequence is TGTGCCACCCGCCGGGACAGTAACTATGGCTACACCTTC.

Only one count was recorded for this clone. The genes are TRBV12-2 and TRBJ2-1. TRBV12-2 is described as a pseudogene. The CDR3 is 13 amino acids. As DNA, the CDR3 is TGTGCAAGTCGCTTAGGCAAGTCGACTGAGCAGTTCTTC. It codes for CASRLGKSTEQFF.

The chain is built from TRBV11-3 and TRBJ2-1; TRBD2 agrees at 12 bases. The CDR3 runs 15 residues. The junction had 3 bases not matched to a gene; V was cut back by 4 bases and J by 5 bases. Germline CDR1 SGHNT, CDR2 YENEEA. CDR3 DNA sequence: TGTGCCAGCAGCTCGACTAGCGGGAGTGACAATGAGCAGTTCTTC. Translated: CASSSTSGSDNEQFF.

This chain joins TRBV6-4 and TRBJ1-4; perhaps TRBD1 as D (5 bases). Germline values: CDR1 MRHNA, CDR2 SNTAGT. The CDR3 is made up of 15 amino acids. Trimming removed 2 bases from V and 7 bases from J, with 14 bases in between. The CDR3 loop is CASSDEDTSSEKLFF. Written as DNA, the CDR3 is TGTGCCAGCAGTGACGAGGACACCTCATCTGAAAAACTGTTTTTT.

This chain links TRBV6-6 with TRBJ2-7; 7 nucleotides match TRBD1. CDR3 length: 13 residues. Germline CDR1 reads MNHNY; CDR2 reads SVGAGI (reference sequence). Trimming at V came to 6 bases and at J to 0 bases, leaving 2 bases not matched to a gene. CDR3 residues: CASRRQGSYEQYF. CDR3 DNA sequence: TGTGCCAGCAGGAGACAGGGCTCCTACGAGCAGTACTTC.

The chain uses TRBV7-9 and TRBJ1-4; TRBD1 might be the D (5 bases). Between the trimmed V and J ends, which lost 5 bases and 3 bases, there was a span of 10 bases. The CDR3 length is 14 residues. CDR1 is SEHNR and CDR2 is FQNEAQ in the germline V gene (reference sequence). CDR3 DNA: TGTGCCAGCAGCCCGGGGGGACCTAATGAAAAACTGTTTTTT. This gives the protein CASSPGGPNEKLFF.

Only one count was recorded for this clone. V is TRBV24-1 and J is TRBJ1-1; no firm D call. The CDR3 is 12 residues long. CDR1 and CDR2 (germline): KGHDR, SFDVKD. Between the trimmed V and J ends, which lost 1 base and 8 bases, there was a span of 7 bases. The CDR3 sequence: CATSDLGGEAFF. CDR3 DNA sequence: TGTGCCACCAGTGATTTAGGCGGAGAAGCTTTCTTT.

J is TRBJ2-3 and V is TRBV19, with no clear D. The CDR3 spans 16 residues. The V and J ends lost 9 bases and 2 bases respectively, with 21 bases between them. The germline V gene has CDR1 LNHDA and CDR2 SQIVND (reference sequence). DNA for the CDR3: TGTGCCAGCCGAAGCCGTACCAGACGGAACACAGATACGCAGTATTTT. This codes for CASRSRTRRNTDTQYF.